The clone carrying this TCR beta chain was found a few times. RNA totalling about 0.45 to 1 ug underwent reverse transcription with random hexamers. One entry per CDR3 protein results from TCRdb running MiXCR on the immunoSEQ multiplex PCR reads. Among around 270,000 distinct CDR3 sequences listed, around 85% were seen once. These data belong to a study of CD8 T cells in Susac syndrome. The germline CDR1 and CDR2 sequences are SEHNR and FQNEAQ (reference sequence). V was cut by 6 bases and J by 6 bases, with 4 bases left in between. This CDR3 contains 10 residues. The V call is TRBV7-9, the J call TRBJ2-3; D gene uncertain. This clonotype originated in a human donor with multiple sclerosis. The sequenced sample was CD8+ T cells from PBMCs. CDR3 in amino acids: CASRLDTQYF. CDR3 DNA sequence: TGTGCCAGCAGACTTGATACGCAGTATTTT.